This is a list of T cell receptor beta chains from one sample in a study of blood T cell repertoires in COVID-19. Here immunoSEQ multiplex PCR was the method, and the copy in TCRdb shows in-frame clones only, minus some. The sample has tens of thousands of clones; around nine tenths are singletons. Material: peripheral blood. The receptors here all came from a man aged 60-69 years with COVID-19, enrolled during active disease. Both conserved end residues are part of each CDR3. Each record gives: clone size, V gene, D gene, J gene, CDR3 DNA, CDR3 protein. D genes are given only for firm matches. Size values are once, few and many counts, or a class for expanded clones, and some rows have none.

-	TRBV11-3	-	TRBJ2-5	TGTGCCAGCAGCCCCGATCCCACGGGGGAGACCCAGTACTTC	CASSPDPTGETQYF
-	TRBV2	-	TRBJ2-5	TGTGCCAGCAGTGAAATTTGGAGATCTGAAGAGACCCAGTACTTC	CASSEIWRSEETQYF
-	TRBV18	-	TRBJ1-1	TGTGCCAGCTCACCACCAGCCAGGGCAGTGGTTGAAGCTTTCTTT	CASSPPARAVVEAFF
-	TRBV29-1	-	TRBJ1-1	TGCAGCGCCTGGGCTATGAACACTGAAGCTTTCTTT	CSAWAMNTEAFF
once	TRBV28	-	TRBJ2-6	TGTGCCAGCGGTCCCGGGACTGACGACTCTGGGGCCAACGTCCTGACTTTC	CASGPGTDDSGANVLTF
-	TRBV5-1	-	TRBJ2-4	TGCGCCAGCAGCTTTGGCGGGGCCAAAAACATTCAGTACTTC	CASSFGGAKNIQYF
-	TRBV7-9	TRBD2	TRBJ2-7	TGTGCCAGCAGCCGCGGGGGGGACGAGCAGTACTTC	CASSRGGDEQYF
-	TRBV10-2	-	TRBJ1-6	TGCGCCAGCAGCCAGGAGGCGCGTAATTCACCCCTCCACTTT	CASSQEARNSPLHF
-	TRBV11-2	-	TRBJ1-6	TGTGCCAGCAGCTTAACGAGTAGTTATTATTCACCCCTCCACTTT	CASSLTSSYYSPLHF
-	TRBV9	-	TRBJ2-1	TGTGCCAGCAGCCCCAGGACAGCATCCTACAATGAGCAGTTCTTC	CASSPRTASYNEQFF